These 10 T cell receptor beta chains share one sample of origin, sequenced in a study of blood T cells in healthy people across ages. A second PCR of roughly 6 to 12 cycles used a sample-barcoded 5' primer and a J-beta primer mix. TCRdb re-called the 5' RACE reads with MiXCR, one entry per CDR3 protein. The sample lists over 1.5 million distinct CDR3 sequences, around 48% occurring once. The specimen was blood. The receptors derive from a woman aged 35 to 49 in good health.

The table lists this clonotype with a few counts. The chain uses TRBV20-1 and TRBJ2-7; no firm D call. Germline lookup yields CDR1 DFQATT and CDR2 SNEGSKA (reference sequence). The length of the CDR3 is 13 residues. The V end lost 1 base, the J end lost 0 bases, and 7 bases lay between the germline ends. The CDR3 nucleotides are TGCAGTGCTAGAGTGGTACCCTCCTACGAGCAGTACTTC. It yields the protein CSARVVPSYEQYF.

This chain connects TRBV20-1 to TRBJ2-7; 7 nucleotides line up with TRBD2. Looked up from germline, CDR1 is DFQATT and CDR2 is SNEGSKA (reference sequence). The CDR3 covers 15 residues. V lost 0 bases, J lost 0 bases, and 5 bases stayed unmatched. The CDR3 here is CSARDLSGASYEQYF. CDR3 coding DNA: TGCAGTGCTAGAGATCTCAGCGGGGCCTCCTACGAGCAGTACTTC.

The chain couples TRBV7-9 to TRBJ2-1; 8 bases are a match to TRBD2. The germline CDR1 and CDR2 sequences are SEHNR and FQNEAQ (reference sequence). The CDR3 has 16 residues. J lost 5 bases, V lost 7 bases, and 13 bases had no gene match. The chain's CDR3 is CASTPKGRGADNEQFF. CDR3 sequence (DNA): TGTGCCAGCACCCCAAAGGGGCGGGGGGCCGACAATGAGCAGTTCTTC.

The V call is TRBV4-2, the J call TRBJ2-7; 10 positions agree with TRBD2. CDR3 size: 16 residues. With V trimmed by 0 bases and J by 0 bases, 2 bases remained unmatched. Germline V gene data show CDR1 as LGHNA and CDR2 as YNFKEQ. CDR3 DNA sequence: TGTGCCAGCAGCCAAGAACTAGCGGGGTCCTCCTACGAGCAGTACTTC. Its protein product is CASSQELAGSSYEQYF.

This rearrangement joins TRBV5-1 to TRBJ2-2, with no clear D. V was clipped by 5 bases and J by 7 bases, with 9 bases between them. Germline V CDR1 and CDR2: SGHRS, YFSETQ. This CDR3 contains 12 residues. CDR3 protein: CASRFLGGELFF. For the CDR3, the DNA is TGCGCCAGCAGATTTCTAGGCGGGGAGCTGTTTTTT.

This clonotype was seen more than once but under ten times. This chain connects TRBV29-1 to TRBJ1-1; the match to TRBD1 covers 8 bases. V lost 7 bases, J lost 6 bases, and 7 bases stayed unmatched. The CDR3 runs 12 residues. The germline CDR1 and CDR2 sequences are SQVTM and ANQGSEA. As DNA, the CDR3 is TGCAGCGCCACGACAGGGGTTGCTGAAGCTTTCTTT. This codes for CSATTGVAEAFF.

This chain links TRBV6-2 or TRBV6-3 with TRBJ2-5; tentative D call: TRBD1 (5 bases). V shed 0 bases and J shed 4 bases, with 21 bases lying between them. Germline V gene data show CDR1 as MNHEY and CDR2 as SVGEGT. The CDR3 loop spans 18 amino acids. The CDR3 spells CASSYSIPRTYSGETQYF. The CDR3 bases are TGTGCCAGCAGTTACTCGATCCCGAGGACATACTCCGGAGAGACCCAGTACTTC.

The V gene is TRBV20-1, the J gene TRBJ2-7; 10 bases match TRBD1. This CDR3 region has 14 residues. Germline V gene lookup returns CDR1 DFQATT and CDR2 SNEGSKA (reference sequence). V gave up 5 bases and J gave up 2 bases; unmatched junction bases: 6. CDR3 region: CSAATGTGAYEQYF. Written as DNA, the CDR3 is TGCAGTGCTGCCACCGGGACAGGGGCCTACGAGCAGTACTTC.

The rearrangement links TRBV11-2 to TRBJ2-5, with TRBD2 matching over 9 bases. The CDR3 extends over 18 amino acids. J was trimmed by 11 bases and V by 1 base; bases with no gene match: 20. Germline V gene lookup returns CDR1 SGHAT and CDR2 FQNNGV. The DNA for the CDR3 is TGTGCCAGCAGCTTAGGAGGGCAAGCGGGGGGCAGTCGCAATGAGCAGTACTTC. This codes for CASSLGGQAGGSRNEQYF.

This clonotype was counted once. This sequence joins TRBV28 and TRBJ2-6; D is uncertain. Trimming removed 1 base at V and 2 bases at J, with 9 bases between. Germline CDR1 and CDR2: MDHEN and SYDVKM. The CDR3 extends over 16 amino acids. The DNA for the CDR3 is TGTGCCAGCAGTTTATCCCAGCCCACTGGGGCCAACGTCCTGACTTTC. It encodes CASSLSQPTGANVLTF.